These 26 T cell receptor beta chains originate from one sample sequenced in a study of technical replicates of blood from a handful of donors. The table came from immunoSEQ multiplex PCR; TCRdb's copy has only in-frame clones and leaves some out. The sample holds 75,000 to 100,000 clones, roughly 94% seen once. Specimen: T cells isolated from PBMCs. Receptors originate from a human donor in good health.

This chain connects TRBV2 to TRBJ2-7; a weak D match, TRBD1 (6 bases). V was cut by 5 bases and J by 3 bases, with 8 bases left in between. The germline gives CDR1 SNHLY, CDR2 FYNNEI. The CDR3 covers 12 residues. CDR3 sequence: CASSTGNYEQYF. The CDR3 bases are TGTGCCAGCAGTACAGGGAACTACGAGCAGTACTTC.

The chain links TRBV4-2 to TRBJ2-7, with D maybe TRBD2 (5 bases). Trimming cost V 4 bases and J 3 bases, with 13 bases left between them. CDR3 length: 14 amino acids. CDR1 is LGHNA, CDR2 YNFKEQ, per germline. CDR3 residues: CASSRRLGSYEQYF. Here the CDR3 DNA reads TGTGCCAGCAGCCGACGCCTGGGGAGCTACGAGCAGTACTTC.

The chain links TRBV15 to TRBJ1-2, with 8 nucleotides matching TRBD1. Germline V lookup: CDR1 LNHNV, CDR2 YYDKDF (reference sequence). The CDR3 spans 16 residues. V dropped 5 bases and J dropped 4; count of bases not matched to a gene: 12. CDR3: CATSPRTGKVGYGYTF. The CDR3 DNA reads TGTGCCACCAGCCCTCGGACAGGGAAGGTGGGCTATGGCTACACCTTC.

This sequence joins TRBV28 and TRBJ1-5, with unresolved D. This CDR3 contains 14 residues. Trimming removed 1 base from V and 7 bases from J, with 11 bases in between. Germline-derived CDR1 and CDR2 are MDHEN and SYDVKM. The CDR3 region is CASSLLSGNQPQHF. The CDR3 region has the DNA TGTGCCAGCAGTTTATTGTCGGGGAACCAGCCCCAGCATTTT.

The CDR3 loop is CASSEQGPSFYGYTF. In DNA, the CDR3 is TGTGCCAGCAGTGAACAGGGGCCAAGCTTCTATGGCTACACCTTC. The J gene is TRBJ1-2, the V gene TRBV6-1; maybe TRBD1 (6 bases). Germline-derived CDR1 and CDR2 are MNHNS and SASEGT. Trimming stripped 2 bases from V and 4 bases from J, with 14 bases between. The CDR3 extends over 15 amino acids.

V and J are TRBV9 and TRBJ2-5, with no clear D. V shed 3 bases and J shed 3 bases, with 6 bases lying between them. CDR1 and CDR2 (germline): SGDLS, YYNGEE. CDR3 length: 12 amino acids. In DNA, the CDR3 is TGTGCCAGCAGCGCTCTAAAAGAGACCCAGTACTTC. Residues: CASSALKETQYF. Together with reference TRBV9 and TRBJ2-5, the CDR3 gives the full variable domain: DSGVTQTPKHLITATGQRVTLRCSPRSGDLSVYWYQQSLDQGLQFLIQYYNGEERAKGNILERFSAQQFPDLHSELNLSSLELGDSALYFCASSALKETQYFGPGTRLLVL.

This chain uses TRBV10-1 with TRBJ2-5; TRBD1 agrees at 8 bases. Germline CDR1 reads WNHNN; CDR2 reads SYGVQD (reference sequence). The CDR3 is 15 residues long. The ends lost 6 bases at V and 4 bases at J; junction bases unmatched: 10. The CDR3 sequence: CASSSGTGGGETQYF. In nucleotides, the CDR3 is TGCGCCAGCAGCTCCGGGACAGGCGGTGGAGAGACCCAGTACTTC.

The count of this clone is one. The chain uses TRBV15 and TRBJ1-1, with D uncertain. Germline values: CDR1 LNHNV, CDR2 YYDKDF (reference sequence). The CDR3 runs to 13 residues. V lost 10 bases and J lost 1, with 13 bases in between. The CDR3 is CASGEFRNTEAFF. CDR3 sequence (DNA): TGTGCCAGTGGGGAGTTCCGGAACACTGAAGCTTTCTTT.

The genes are TRBV19 and TRBJ1-2; 7 nucleotides agree with TRBD1. The CDR3 covers 17 residues. J was trimmed by 1 base and V by 2 bases; bases with no gene match: 10. Germline V gene sequence: CDR1 LNHDA, CDR2 SQIVND (reference sequence). The chain's CDR3 is CASSIMTGTQINYGYTF. In DNA form, the CDR3 reads TGTGCCAGTAGTATAATGACAGGGACGCAAATTAACTATGGCTACACCTTC. Supplemented by reference TRBV19 and TRBJ1-2, the full variable domain reads DGGITQSPKYLFRKEGQNVTLSCEQNLNHDAMYWYRQDPGQGLRLIYYSQIVNDFQKGDIAEGYSVSREKKESFPLTVTSAQKNPTAFYLCASSIMTGTQINYGYTFGSGTRLTVV.

The chain employs TRBV28 and TRBJ1-5, with D perhaps TRBD1 (5 bases). Trimming removed 2 bases at V and 0 bases at J, with 14 bases between. Germline CDR1 and CDR2: MDHEN and SYDVKM. This CDR3 spans 17 amino acids. The CDR3 protein is CASSLPYRSYSNQPQHF. CDR3 sequence (DNA): TGTGCCAGCAGTTTACCCTACAGGTCTTATAGCAATCAGCCCCAGCATTTT.

The chain carries TRBV11-2 and TRBJ2-1; 13 nucleotides agree with TRBD2. From germline, CDR1 is SGHAT and CDR2 FQNNGV. This CDR3 spans 13 amino acids. V trimming: 5 bases; J trimming: 13 bases; junction bases outside the gene matches: 5. This chain's CDR3 is CASSPTSGRPQFF. For the CDR3, the DNA is TGTGCCAGCAGCCCGACTAGCGGGAGGCCCCAGTTCTTC.

This sequence joins TRBV6-6 and TRBJ2-3; possible D gene TRBD1, 5 bases. The CDR3 contains 12 residues. V was pared by 5 bases and J by 6 bases, with 9 bases between. Germline-derived CDR1 and CDR2 are MNHNY and SVGAGI (reference sequence). The CDR3 sequence is CASSPGLDTQYF. CDR3 sequence (DNA): TGTGCCAGCAGTCCAGGGCTGGATACGCAGTATTTT.

V gene TRBV2 combines with J gene TRBJ2-3; D unclear. The V end was cut by 11 bases, the J end by 5 bases, with 14 bases between. This CDR3 has 12 amino acids. Germline CDR1 and CDR2: SNHLY and FYNNEI. The CDR3 DNA sequence: TGTGCCGGCAAGCCTAACGGAGATACGCAGTATTTT. Translation gives CAGKPNGDTQYF.

The rearrangement uses TRBV2 and TRBJ2-3, with TRBD2 matching 9 bases. V dropped 3 bases and J dropped 4; count of bases not matched to a gene: 5. CDR1 is SNHLY, CDR2 FYNNEI, per germline. The CDR3 loop spans 15 amino acids. In DNA, the CDR3 is TGTGCCAGCAGTGATGGAGCGGGGGGTCCAGATACGCAGTATTTT. Translating it yields CASSDGAGGPDTQYF.

The chain couples TRBV25-1 to TRBJ2-2; a weak D match, TRBD1 (6 bases). V gave up 4 bases and J gave up 2 bases, with 8 bases separating them. Germline CDR1 and CDR2: MGHDK and SYGVNS. There are 14 residues in the CDR3. The DNA of the CDR3 is TGTGCCAGCAGTGGGACAGTTAACACCGGGGAGCTGTTTTTT. Translating it yields CASSGTVNTGELFF.

The V gene is TRBV6-5, the J gene TRBJ2-1, with 9 bases identical to TRBD2. In germline, CDR1 is MNHEY, CDR2 SVGAGI. The V and J ends lost 6 bases and 3 bases, in that order; junction bases with no gene match: 6. The CDR3 is 15 amino acids. Written as DNA, the CDR3 is TGTGCCAGCAGAACAAGCGGGAGGCACTACAATGAGCAGTTCTTC. Amino acids: CASRTSGRHYNEQFF.

The chain carries TRBV4-1 and TRBJ1-5; D unresolved. Germline CDR1 MGHRA, CDR2 YSYEKL. CDR3 length: 14 residues. V was trimmed by 2 bases and J by 2 bases, leaving 7 bases between them. The CDR3 nucleotides are TGCGCCAGCAGCCAAACTGGAGGCAATCAGCCCCAGCATTTT. It is translated as CASSQTGGNQPQHF.

The chain links TRBV4-1 to TRBJ1-1; maybe TRBD1 (5 bases). Germline CDR1 MGHRA, CDR2 YSYEKL. Trimming left V 1 base short and J 1 base short, with 13 bases between. CDR3 length equals 16 residues. This CDR3 is CASSQVGGGKNTEAFF. The CDR3 DNA sequence: TGCGCCAGCAGCCAAGTCGGGGGAGGGAAGAACACTGAAGCTTTCTTT.

The V gene is TRBV19, the J gene TRBJ2-1; D is perhaps TRBD2 (6 bases). Trimming cost V 1 base and J 7 bases, with 11 bases left between them. From germline, CDR1 is LNHDA and CDR2 SQIVND (reference sequence). There are 14 residues in the CDR3. CDR3 DNA sequence: TGTGCCAGTAGTATAGCGGGAGCGTCGAATGAGCAGTTCTTC. Its protein product is CASSIAGASNEQFF.

The gene calls are TRBV2 and TRBJ2-1; 11 nucleotides match TRBD2. The V and J ends lost 4 bases and 12 bases, in that order; junction bases with no gene match: 8. The CDR3 has 14 residues. Germline V gene lookup returns CDR1 SNHLY and CDR2 FYNNEI. The CDR3: CASSGLAGGYGQFF. CDR3 DNA sequence: TGTGCCAGCAGTGGGCTAGCGGGGGGATATGGGCAGTTCTTC.

V gene TRBV28 combines with J gene TRBJ1-2, with D possibly TRBD1 on 5 matching bases. Per the germline V gene, CDR1 is MDHEN and CDR2 is SYDVKM. The CDR3 spans 13 residues. Trimming removed 2 bases from V and 8 bases from J, with 12 bases in between. CDR3 in DNA: TGTGCCAGCAGTTTAGGGGGGTTTAGGGGCTACACCTTC. It translates to CASSLGGFRGYTF.

The rearrangement uses TRBV28 and TRBJ1-1, with D unresolved. V lost 3 bases and J lost 4, with 3 bases in between. The CDR3 covers 11 residues. CDR1 is MDHEN and CDR2 is SYDVKM in the germline V gene. CDR3 in amino acids: CASSFSTEAFF. CDR3 DNA: TGTGCCAGCAGTTTCAGCACTGAAGCTTTCTTT. Supplemented by reference TRBV28 and TRBJ1-1, the full variable domain reads DVKVTQSSRYLVKRTGEKVFLECVQDMDHENMFWYRQDPGLGLRLIYFSYDVKMKEKGDIPEGYSVSREKKERFSLILESASTNQTSMYLCASSFSTEAFFGQGTRLTVV.

V gene TRBV27 combines with J gene TRBJ2-7; 11 nucleotides match TRBD2. This CDR3 has 15 residues. With 6 bases clipped from V and 5 bases from J, the junction kept 9 bases outside the gene matches. Germline CDR1 reads MNHEY; CDR2 reads SMNVEV (reference sequence). The CDR3 DNA is TGTGCCAGCAGCGTAGCGGGAGGGCTAAGGGACGAGCAGTACTTC. Translating gives CASSVAGGLRDEQYF.

J is TRBJ1-5 and V is TRBV5-1; no clear D gene. Trimming pared 2 bases from V and 6 bases from J, leaving 15 bases between. Germline-derived CDR1 and CDR2 are SGHRS and YFSETQ. This CDR3 is 15 amino acids long. The CDR3 nucleotides read TGCGCCAGCAGCTTTAGTGGGTCCGAGGCTCAGCCCCAGCATTTT. Protein sequence: CASSFSGSEAQPQHF.

The genes are TRBV4-1 and TRBJ2-7, with 10 positions matching TRBD2. V was clipped by 1 base and J by 2 bases; unmatched bases: 14. CDR1 is MGHRA and CDR2 is YSYEKL in the germline V gene. The CDR3 sequence is 19 residues long. The chain's CDR3 is CASSQVSPSGRSSPYEQYF. DNA for the CDR3: TGCGCCAGCAGCCAAGTGTCGCCTAGCGGGAGAAGCTCTCCCTACGAGCAGTACTTC.

This chain links TRBV7-2 with TRBJ1-1; 7 bases align to TRBD1. This CDR3 spans 14 amino acids. V lost 7 bases and J lost 2; bases outside the gene matches: 7. Germline loops: CDR1 SGHTA, CDR2 FQGNSA. CDR3 DNA: TGTGCCAGCAACAACCGGGACAGCAACACTGAAGCTTTCTTT. Encoded protein: CASNNRDSNTEAFF.